This T cell receptor (beta chain) was identified in a study of CD8 T cells in ankylosing spondylitis. Study conclusions and caveats: Prior literature has documented some motif variants in synovial fluid and blood from reactive arthritis. Matched ankylosing spondylitis synovial fluid reportedly contained a significantly enriched population of disease-linked clones. Ankylosing spondylitis blood appeared to carry a characteristic TCR beta motif of roughly eight highly homologous variants. Disease-linked clones bore a CD8+ phenotype, appearing relatively rarely in peripheral blood.

Molecular-barcoded quantitative 5'-RACE produced these TCR beta libraries. Each CDR3 protein gets one entry after TCRdb re-called the 5' RACE reads with MiXCR. The data hold roughly 220,000 distinct CDR3 sequences, with about 17% observed a single time. With respect to this clonotype: Its antigen is as yet unknown.

Trimming removed 0 bases at V and 2 bases at J, with 7 bases between. The germline V gene encodes CDR1 MNHEY and CDR2 SMNVEV (reference sequence). This CDR3 comprises 14 residues. Sequencing was carried out using blood, either unsorted or a sorted T cell fraction (not recorded which). This chain joins TRBV27 and TRBJ1-2, with D unclear. This TCR derives from a male donor with ankylosing spondylitis. The CDR3, as DNA: TGTGCCAGCAGTTTATCCGGCAGGAACTATGGCTACACCTTC. This sequence encodes CASSLSGRNYGYTF.